The T cell receptor beta chain described here comes from a study of identical twins. Each CDR3 protein is one row after TCRdb ran MiXCR on the 5' RACE reads. This sample has approximately 550,000 distinct CDR3 sequences, with around 22% found just once. The germline gives CDR1 SGHDT, CDR2 YYEEEE. V was clipped by 5 bases and J by 7 bases, with 12 bases between them. CDR3 length equals 12 residues. Comments on this clonotype: Its antigen remains unidentified.

General study findings and limits: Out-of-frame beta sequences exhibited a weaker degree of excess twin sharing. Within cord blood, abundant beta clonotypes carried fewer insertions, but memory repertoires showed no such trend.

These sequences were also reported in another study, on yellow fever vaccine responses in identical twins.

Sequences were obtained from CD4+ T cells sorted from blood. The source of this sequence is a woman aged 18-30 years in good health. The chain joins TRBV5-6 to TRBJ1-2; no firm D call. CDR3 sequence: CASRSPDGGYTF. In DNA form, the CDR3 reads TGTGCCAGCAGAAGCCCTGACGGTGGCTACACCTTC.